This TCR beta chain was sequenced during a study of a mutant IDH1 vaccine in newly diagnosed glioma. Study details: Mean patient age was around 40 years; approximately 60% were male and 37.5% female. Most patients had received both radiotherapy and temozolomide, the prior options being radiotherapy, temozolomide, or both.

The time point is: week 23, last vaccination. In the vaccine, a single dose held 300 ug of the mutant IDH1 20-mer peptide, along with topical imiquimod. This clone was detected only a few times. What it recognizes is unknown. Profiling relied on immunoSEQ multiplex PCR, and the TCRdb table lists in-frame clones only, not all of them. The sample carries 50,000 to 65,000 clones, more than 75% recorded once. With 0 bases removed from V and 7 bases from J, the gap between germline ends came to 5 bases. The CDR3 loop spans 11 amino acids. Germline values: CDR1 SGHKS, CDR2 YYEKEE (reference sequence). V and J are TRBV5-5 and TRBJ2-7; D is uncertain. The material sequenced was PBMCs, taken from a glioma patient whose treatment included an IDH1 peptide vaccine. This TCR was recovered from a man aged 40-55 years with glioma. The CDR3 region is CASSLGEEQYF. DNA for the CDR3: TGTGCCAGCAGCTTGGGTGAGGAGCAGTACTTC. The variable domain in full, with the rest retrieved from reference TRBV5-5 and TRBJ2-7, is DAGVTQSPTHLIKTRGQQVTLRCSPISGHKSVSWYQQVLGQGPQFIFQYYEKEERGRGNFPDRFSARQFPNYSSELNVNALLLGDSALYLCASSLGEEQYFGPGTRLTVT.